A single sample gave rise to the 30 T cell receptor beta chains below, sequenced in a study of blood T cell repertoires in COVID-19. This table comes from immunoSEQ multiplex PCR, and its TCRdb copy is limited to in-frame clones, with some not included. The sample has 50,000 or so clones, approximately 80% seen once. The specimen sequenced was peripheral blood. Receptor source: a man between 50 and 59 years old with acute or convalescent COVID-19.

The chain carries TRBV6-6 and TRBJ1-1, with unresolved D. With 7 bases removed from V and 7 bases from J, the gap between germline ends came to 10 bases. The CDR3 covers 11 residues. The germline gives CDR1 MNHNY, CDR2 SVGAGI (reference sequence). Here the CDR3 reads CASTETSEAFF. The CDR3 bases are TGTGCCAGCACCGAGACTAGTGAAGCTTTCTTT.

This clone was found once. This chain connects TRBV10-3 to TRBJ1-1; perhaps TRBD1 as D (5 bases). The CDR3 has 12 amino acids. CDR1 ENHRY and CDR2 SYGVKD come from the germline V gene. The germline V and J ends were trimmed by 10 bases and 3 bases, with 12 bases remaining between them. The DNA of the CDR3 is TGTGCCACGCGCCGGGGGGACACTGAAGCTTTCTTT. As protein: CATRRGDTEAFF.

The genes are TRBV2 and TRBJ1-5; D may be TRBD1 (5 bases). The germline CDR1 and CDR2 sequences are SNHLY and FYNNEI. The V and J ends lost 8 bases and 2 bases respectively, with 16 bases between them. The CDR3 extends over 15 amino acids. CDR3 sequence (DNA): TGTGCCAGCGCTGGGGCGGATCGGGGCAATCAGCCCCAGCATTTT. Protein product: CASAGADRGNQPQHF.

This sequence joins TRBV4-2 and TRBJ2-7, with TRBD2 matching 7 bases. After removal of 4 bases from V and 0 bases from J, the junction contained 12 bases not matched to a gene. This CDR3 is 17 amino acids long. CDR1 and CDR2 from the germline V gene are LGHNA and YNFKEQ. The CDR3 coding sequence is TGTGCCAGCAGCCCCCTTGGGGACTATCCAAGCTCCTACGAGCAGTACTTC. This encodes CASSPLGDYPSSYEQYF.

In DNA form, the CDR3 reads TGTGCCAGCAGTGAACCAATGACGACTAGCGGGGGGGCGCACACCGGGGAGCTGTTTTTT. This codes for CASSEPMTTSGGAHTGELFF. The V gene is TRBV2, the J gene TRBJ2-2, with 14 bases fitting TRBD2. The germline gives CDR1 SNHLY, CDR2 FYNNEI. The CDR3 sequence is 20 residues long. Unmatched junction bases numbered 11, after V lost 2 bases and J lost 3 bases.

This chain links TRBV11-3 with TRBJ2-7; 8 nucleotides match TRBD2. V was clipped by 2 bases and J by 2 bases; unmatched bases: 5. The CDR3 is 15 amino acids. Germline CDR1 and CDR2: SGHNT and YENEEA. DNA of the CDR3: TGTGCCAGCAGCTTACACGGGGGGGGGACCTACGAGCAGTACTTC. This translates into CASSLHGGGTYEQYF.

The genes are TRBV19 and TRBJ1-2, with D unresolved. In germline, CDR1 is LNHDA, CDR2 SQIVND (reference sequence). The CDR3 totals 13 residues. V shed 3 bases and J shed 2 bases, with 7 bases lying between them. The chain's CDR3 is CASSMAENYGYTF. CDR3 DNA sequence: TGTGCCAGTAGTATGGCGGAAAACTATGGCTACACCTTC.

This clone was counted between two and nine times. The chain carries TRBV24-1 and TRBJ2-3; the D gene is possibly TRBD2 (6 bases). Germline V gene sequence: CDR1 KGHDR, CDR2 SFDVKD. V was cut by 4 bases and J by 1 base, with 14 bases left in between. The CDR3 is 16 amino acids. CDR3 region: CATSDHGTPGTDTQYF. As DNA, the CDR3 is TGTGCCACCAGTGACCACGGGACTCCAGGCACAGATACGCAGTATTTT.

In this sample, this clone turned up a few times. The chain uses TRBV9 and TRBJ2-5, with TRBD1 matching over 8 bases. Germline V gives CDR1 SGDLS, CDR2 YYNGEE. The trim removed 2 bases at V and 4 bases at J, leaving 7 bases unmatched. This CDR3 has 15 residues. The CDR3: CASSVRTGLGETQYF. CDR3 sequence (DNA): TGTGCCAGCAGCGTCCGGACAGGGCTAGGAGAGACCCAGTACTTC.

V is TRBV10-3 and J is TRBJ2-7, with TRBD1 identical over 10 bases. Unmatched junction bases numbered 11, after V lost 6 bases and J lost 6 bases. This CDR3 is 15 amino acids long. Looked up from germline, CDR1 is ENHRY and CDR2 is SYGVKD. Here the CDR3 DNA reads TGTGCCATCAGAACCGGGACAGGGGACCGAGGCGAGCAGTACTTC. Protein: CAIRTGTGDRGEQYF.

This clone was detected only a few times. The rearrangement uses TRBV5-5 and TRBJ1-4; 11 bases agree with TRBD1. Germline V gene sequence: CDR1 SGHKS, CDR2 YYEKEE (reference sequence). The ends lost 4 bases at V and 8 bases at J; junction bases unmatched: 4. The CDR3 runs 14 residues. CDR3 nucleotides: TGTGCCAGCAGCCGGACAGGGGGCCGGGAAAAACTGTTTTTT. This codes for CASSRTGGREKLFF. Full variable domain (remainder filled in from reference TRBV5-5 and TRBJ1-4): DAGVTQSPTHLIKTRGQQVTLRCSPISGHKSVSWYQQVLGQGPQFIFQYYEKEERGRGNFPDRFSARQFPNYSSELNVNALLLGDSALYLCASSRTGGREKLFFGSGTQLSVL.

The chain combines TRBV7-9 with TRBJ1-4; D gene uncertain. CDR3 size: 17 residues. Germline CDR1 SEHNR, CDR2 FQNEAQ (reference sequence). V was trimmed by 1 base and J by 2 bases, leaving 14 bases between them. The CDR3 DNA reads TGTGCCAGCAGCTTAGGCAACAGCTTGGTCACTAATGAAAAACTGTTTTTT. This translates into CASSLGNSLVTNEKLFF.

This clone appeared once. The V call is TRBV7-9, the J call TRBJ2-1; 13 bases fit TRBD2. V shed 5 bases and J 2 bases; nucleotides not matched to a gene: 6. This CDR3 has 17 amino acids. Germline V lookup: CDR1 SEHNR, CDR2 FQNEAQ (reference sequence). CDR3 sequence (DNA): TGTGCCAGCAGCCCCCGGACTAGCGGGAGTCCCTACAATGAGCAGTTCTTC. Translating gives CASSPRTSGSPYNEQFF.

This clone was recorded only once. V is TRBV15 and J is TRBJ2-1, with TRBD2 identical over 10 bases. The CDR3 totals 14 residues. V trimming: 4 bases; J trimming: 4 bases; junction bases outside the gene matches: 1. Germline-derived CDR1 and CDR2 are LNHNV and YYDKDF (reference sequence). The CDR3 DNA reads as TGTGCCACCAGCAAACTAGCGGGATACAATGAGCAGTTCTTC. Translation: CATSKLAGYNEQFF.

The CDR3 loop is CATPGGPKAGELFF. The CDR3 coding sequence is TGTGCCACCCCCGGCGGGCCGAAGGCCGGGGAGCTGTTTTTT. The rearrangement joins TRBV7-8 to TRBJ2-2; D may be TRBD2 (5 bases). The CDR3 runs 14 residues. V lost 10 bases, J lost 6 bases, and 18 bases lay in between. Germline V CDR1 and CDR2: SGHVS, FQNEAQ.

The CDR3 protein is CASSYRLGSTDTQYF. The CDR3 coding sequence is TGTGCCAGCAGCTATCGACTGGGTAGCACAGATACGCAGTATTTT. The J gene is TRBJ2-3, the V gene TRBV5-6; D is ambiguous. Germline loops: CDR1 SGHDT, CDR2 YYEEEE. V dropped 3 bases and J dropped 0 bases, with 11 bases sitting between them. The CDR3 loop spans 15 amino acids.

The chain combines TRBV4-2 with TRBJ2-7, with 7 nucleotides matching TRBD2. Trimming removed 0 bases from V and 2 bases from J; junction bases left unmatched: 7. CDR3 length equals 16 residues. CDR1 LGHNA and CDR2 YNFKEQ come from the germline V gene. CDR3 in DNA: TGTGCCAGCAGCCAAGAAAAAGTTGGGAGGGCCTACGAGCAGTACTTC. Protein: CASSQEKVGRAYEQYF.

The chain has TRBV29-1 and TRBJ2-7; perhaps TRBD1 as D (6 bases). CDR3 size: 13 residues. V was pared by 4 bases and J by 2 bases, with 12 bases between. Germline CDR1 is SQVTM and CDR2 is ANQGSEA. The CDR3, as DNA: TGCAGCGTTGTAACACAGGGAGCCTACGAGCAGTACTTC. It codes for CSVVTQGAYEQYF.

The chain couples TRBV19 to TRBJ1-1, with TRBD1 as a possible D gene (6 bases). The CDR3 loop spans 14 amino acids. Germline V gives CDR1 LNHDA, CDR2 SQIVND (reference sequence). The V end lost 7 bases, the J end lost 4 bases, and 16 bases lay between the germline ends. The CDR3 DNA sequence: TGTGCCAGTAAAGCAGGGGTGAGGATCACTGAAGCTTTCTTT. Protein product: CASKAGVRITEAFF. Full variable domain (rest looked up from reference TRBV19 and TRBJ1-1): DGGITQSPKYLFRKEGQNVTLSCEQNLNHDAMYWYRQDPGQGLRLIYYSQIVNDFQKGDIAEGYSVSREKKESFPLTVTSAQKNPTAFYLCASKAGVRITEAFFGQGTRLTVV.

J is TRBJ1-5 and V is TRBV6-1; D ambiguous. Trimming cost V 2 bases and J 7 bases, with 12 bases left between them. CDR3 length: 14 residues. The germline V gene encodes CDR1 MNHNS and CDR2 SASEGT. The chain's CDR3 is CASSELRSRQPQHF. CDR3 bases: TGTGCCAGCAGTGAACTCCGGTCCCGACAGCCCCAGCATTTT.

This chain uses TRBV2 with TRBJ2-1; 9 bases are a match to TRBD2. The CDR3 has 16 amino acids. Trimming cost V 7 bases and J 6 bases; bases outside gene matches: 13. CDR1 SNHLY and CDR2 FYNNEI come from the germline V gene. The CDR3 protein is CASTTLGASGTNEQFF. For the CDR3, the DNA is TGTGCCAGCACCACCCTCGGGGCTAGCGGGACCAATGAGCAGTTCTTC.

V and J are TRBV12-3 or TRBV12-4 and TRBJ1-5, with a weak D call TRBD1 (5 bases). V gave up 6 bases and J gave up 7 bases, with 10 bases separating them. The CDR3 extends over 12 amino acids. DNA for the CDR3: TGTGCCAGCAGACTGCAGGGACAGCCCCAGCATTTT. It specifies CASRLQGQPQHF.

The chain has TRBV2 and TRBJ1-2, with 7 bases that match TRBD1. The V gene end was trimmed by 1 base and the J gene end by 7 bases; junction bases not matched to a gene: 9. The CDR3 runs 15 residues. Germline loops: CDR1 SNHLY, CDR2 FYNNEI. CDR3 sequence reads: CASSEGQGGGRGYTF. The CDR3 DNA is TGTGCCAGCAGTGAAGGTCAAGGGGGCGGCCGTGGCTACACCTTC.

The chain carries TRBV29-1 and TRBJ2-5; the D gene is possibly TRBD1 (6 bases). Germline CDR1 is SQVTM and CDR2 is ANQGSEA. Trimming cost V 7 bases and J 5 bases, with 14 bases left between them. The CDR3 has 12 amino acids. CDR3 in amino acids: CSDLQGGETQYF. In DNA, the CDR3 is TGCAGCGACCTACAGGGCGGCGAGACCCAGTACTTC.

The gene calls are TRBV7-9 and TRBJ2-7; D gene uncertain. V dropped 6 bases and J dropped 3 bases, with 12 bases sitting between them. The CDR3 runs to 13 residues. The germline V gene encodes CDR1 SEHNR and CDR2 FQNEAQ (reference sequence). The CDR3 DNA follows: TGTGCCAGCAGTATCCAGGTGGACTACGAGCAGTACTTC. Protein: CASSIQVDYEQYF.

The chain has TRBV27 and TRBJ1-1, with 9 bases matching TRBD1. The germline V gene encodes CDR1 MNHEY and CDR2 SMNVEV (reference sequence). The CDR3 consists of 13 residues. J was trimmed by 4 bases and V by 5 bases; bases with no gene match: 2. The CDR3, as DNA: TGTGCCAGCAGTGGGGGACAGGGCACTGAAGCTTTCTTT. Its protein product is CASSGGQGTEAFF.

The chain carries TRBV6-6 and TRBJ1-5; 7 bases line up with TRBD1. The CDR3 consists of 13 residues. The trim removed 7 bases at V and 11 bases at J, leaving 11 bases unmatched. Germline CDR1 MNHNY, CDR2 SVGAGI (reference sequence). CDR3 sequence: CASTPTGAKAQHF. In DNA, the CDR3 is TGTGCCAGCACTCCTACAGGGGCTAAGGCCCAGCATTTT.

The chain is built from TRBV5-1 and TRBJ1-4; D remains unclear. Per germline, CDR1 SGHRS and CDR2 YFSETQ. This CDR3 region has 14 residues. V lost 6 bases and J lost 0, with 9 bases in between. The CDR3 coding sequence is TGCGCCAGCAAGATAGAGACAACTAATGAAAAACTGTTTTTT. Protein: CASKIETTNEKLFF.

The rearrangement uses TRBV9 and TRBJ2-5; maybe TRBD1 (6 bases). This CDR3 spans 14 amino acids. From germline, CDR1 is SGDLS and CDR2 YYNGEE. The germline V and J ends were trimmed by 3 bases and 5 bases, with 14 bases remaining between them. Written as DNA, the CDR3 is TGTGCCAGCAGCGCGGACAGAGCTAGGGAGACCCAGTACTTC. Protein sequence: CASSADRARETQYF.

V and J are TRBV29-1 and TRBJ2-7, with TRBD2 identical over 12 bases. Germline-derived CDR1 and CDR2 are SQVTM and ANQGSEA. This CDR3 spans 16 amino acids. Trimming cost V 4 bases and J 1 base; bases outside gene matches: 8. CDR3 nucleotide sequence: TGCAGCGTTGCTCTGCCGGGACTAGCGGGTTCCTACGAGCAGTACTTC. Its protein product is CSVALPGLAGSYEQYF.